The sample holds a few counts of the clone carrying this T cell receptor (beta chain). The data belong to a study of regulatory T cells in long-lasting Graves disease. The overall study: Antithyroid drugs had been given to newly diagnosed Graves' patients for under 3 months.

Time point indicated: newly diagnosed GD, antithyroid drugs for less than 3 months. From PBMCs, RNA was extracted and then used to make the TCR library. This CDR3 has 18 residues. From germline, CDR1 is MNHNS and CDR2 SASEGT. V was pared by 6 bases and J by 5 bases, with 18 bases of the junction left unmatched. Arm-PCR of CDR3 regions with iRepertoire HTBI primers generated TCR beta libraries. MiXCR, applied by TCRdb to the multiplex PCR reads, yields one record per CDR3 protein. The data contain roughly 610,000 distinct CDR3 sequences, roughly 15% of them seen just once; the ten biggest clones take up 18%. This sample was also put to use in a study of T cells in Graves' hyperthyroidism and ophthalmopathy.

The source is a woman between 25 and 40 years old with Graves disease. The V and J genes are TRBV6-1 and TRBJ1-5, with TRBD1 matching over 8 bases. The sample here was peripheral blood mononuclear cells (PBMCs), taken at new diagnosis, from a patient treated with antithyroid drugs. The CDR3 here is CASRIPKERQGSDQPQHF. The CDR3 DNA is TGTGCCAGCAGAATTCCGAAAGAACGACAGGGGAGCGATCAGCCCCAGCATTTT.